Below, one T cell receptor (beta chain) is given with its context. The method was immunoSEQ multiplex PCR; TCRdb's version includes in-frame clones alone and lacks a portion of them. The repertoire has some 120,000 clones, approximately 93% of them found once; the top ten carry approximately 6.2%. This entry is derived from a study of T cell changes during pregnancy in multiple sclerosis. The CDR3 spans 16 residues. Per the germline V gene, CDR1 is MNHNS and CDR2 is SASEGT. Unmatched junction bases numbered 8, after V lost 2 bases and J lost 4 bases. Sequencing used peripheral blood, obtained before pregnancy. The V and J genes are TRBV6-1 and TRBJ2-3; 8 positions match TRBD2. This clonotype originated in a female donor with multiple sclerosis, enrolled in a pregnancy study. The DNA of the CDR3 is TGTGCCAGCAGTGAATGGGGTCCAGCGGGAGCAGATACGCAGTATTTT. The encoded protein is CASSEWGPAGADTQYF.